This T cell receptor (beta chain) was found in a study of blood T cells in healthy people across ages. Turning to the study itself: The template switching approach captured approximately one barcoded beta molecule for every two T cells.

Donors each provided about 9.5 milliliters of peripheral blood. In each sample, at least 6 million PBMCs were isolated. In germline, CDR1 is DFQATT, CDR2 SNEGSKA (reference sequence). The length of the CDR3 is 17 residues. Unmatched junction bases numbered 20, after V lost 6 bases and J lost 4 bases. A second PCR of 7 to 11 cycles used a sample-barcoded 5' primer and a J-beta primer mix. TCRdb reprocessed the 5' RACE reads with MiXCR, giving one entry per CDR3 protein. The sample contains over 1,300,000 distinct CDR3 sequences, 59% of which appear only once. The TCR originated in a young man in good health. The sequencing input was blood. The V gene is TRBV20-1, the J gene TRBJ2-5; 7 bases are shared with TRBD1. CDR3 DNA sequence: TGCAGTGCGGATTTCGATTTCCCGGGTTACAGGGGAGAGACCCAGTACTTC. It is translated as CSADFDFPGYRGETQYF.